Sequencing of this T cell receptor (beta chain) was carried out in a study of blood T cell repertoires in COVID-19. Study-wide context: COVID-19 samples from acute and convalescent phases originated in the United States, Italy and Spain.

Authors' data handling: How many nucleated cells were present was estimated from reference gene primer amplification. Sequencing used immunoSEQ multiplex PCR; TCRdb keeps in-frame clones, though not all of them. That table is the source of V, J and clone size, and D and trimming were worked out from the DNA. The sample comprises more than 200,000 clones, about 87% of which are singletons, and roughly 1.6% rests with the top ten. Resolution of symptoms, clearance, or two negative PCRs was present in recovered Cohort 3 donors. The trim removed 0 bases at V and 6 bases at J, leaving 7 bases unmatched. The CDR3 has 16 residues. Per germline, CDR1 SGDLS and CDR2 YYNGEE.

This clonotype was obtained from a woman between 50 and 59 years old who had recovered from COVID-19. The sample comprised PBMCs or T cells enriched from blood (not recorded which). The chain couples TRBV9 to TRBJ2-1, with 9 bases aligning to TRBD1. CDR3 in DNA: TGTGCCAGCAGCGTAGACTGGACAGGGGCCGGCAATGAGCAGTTCTTC. Translation: CASSVDWTGAGNEQFF.